The source of this T cell receptor (beta chain) is a study of T cells in Graves' hyperthyroidism and ophthalmopathy (dated by TCRdb to between 2018 and 2021). As for the study more broadly: Peripheral blood samples were taken at the time of initial diagnosis, prior to any treatment. Once sampling was done, hyperthyroidism patients were given methimazole at a starting dose of 30 mg daily, whereas ophthalmopathy patients were given high-dose intravenous methylprednisolone. The 75 to 100 discovery patients were divided at random into training and test sets in a 7:3 ratio. The study also compared thyroid tissue and blood T-cell repertoires from about six Graves' hyperthyroidism patients. The paper reports TCR Vbeta CDR3 sequencing of about 140 peripheral blood samples: 40 or so ophthalmopathy, about 75 hyperthyroidism and around 17 progressor patients. To identify TCR V-J signatures that set the groups apart, the researchers used a discovery cohort of 100 patients, made up of 43 with Graves' ophthalmopathy and around 58 with stable Graves' hyperthyroidism. An independent validation cohort of fewer than 20 hyperthyroidism patients and about 15 patients who later progressed to ophthalmopathy tested prospective prediction of ophthalmopathy. The investigation overall reported the following: No statistical method was used to fix the sample size in advance, and group allocation was not hidden from the investigators. In cross-validation, a model built on a 13 V-J signature told ophthalmopathy apart from stable hyperthyroidism with 85% to 90% sensitivity and around 84% specificity, and in testing the same model reached 80%/75%. Most expanded thyroid clonotypes (frequency above 0.001) were also detected in blood, suggesting blood repertoires may reflect thyroid immune responses. In validation, the model predicted progression to ophthalmopathy with just under 71% sensitivity and roughly 72% specificity, a median of roughly seven months before onset.

The TCR beta CDR3 regions were amplified from RNA transcripts. For the first round of RT-PCR on the TCR CDR3, the HTBI primer set was used together with the Qiagen OneStep RT-PCR kit. The libraries were constructed in a second round of multiplex PCR and then size-selected and purified. Paired-end sequencing of the libraries was performed with 100 bp reads on an Illumina HiSeq2000. The authors processed their data as follows. SOAPnuke was used to process the raw data, removing reads that contained adapters or uncalled bases, had a mean Phred below 15, or lacked an exact match to the constant primer or identifier. High-quality paired reads were merged with COPE v1.2.5, and unique nucleotide sequences were defined as clonotypes. MiTCR v1.1 was used to align clonotypes to the IMGT TRBV, TRBD and TRBJ reference segments. The analysis included only V-J combinations with a frequency above 0.0001, which together covered 98% to 99.2% of the repertoires. The TCS score was defined as the ratio of F50 (clonal expansion) to E x V (chaos), calculated using BLOSUM62-based TCRdist between CDR3 peptides within each V-J. Welch's t-statistics and random forest reduced roughly 500 V-J features to around 14, which were used in a naive Bayes classifier (R e1071). TCRdb trimmed the raw reads at Q25, called clones with MiXCR and kept productive beta chains. Rows with a matching CDR3 protein are joined into one entry that keeps the most common DNA and genes. TCRdb, rather than the study authors, made the V and J calls. For this sample the table gives under 650,000 distinct CDR3 sequences, of which about 16% were detected only once. Of the sample, 3% to 4% is held by the ten largest clones.

This clonotype was detected many times. Its antigen target is currently unknown. The input lacks base qualities; no much larger clone sits a single base away. Graves' hyperthyroidism was defined as stable when no progression to ophthalmopathy occurred over 18 months of follow-up. Hyperthyroidism patients were aged 18 to 65 years and newly diagnosed, with disease duration of less than 2 months. Any patient with an uncontrolled infection, another autoimmune disease, pregnancy or lactation was excluded. Diagnoses relied on clinical symptoms, serum thyroxine and TRAb, thyroid ultrasound and orbital computed tomography. PBMCs were separated from roughly 9.3 ml of fresh peripheral blood using Ficoll-Paque density gradient centrifugation. Trizol reagent was used to extract total RNA, and RNA quality was then checked on an Agilent 2100 Bioanalyzer. The CDR1 and CDR2 encoded by the germline V gene (reference sequence) are DFQATT and SNEGSKA. Counted from cysteine to phenylalanine, this CDR3 has 16 amino acids. The retained sequence is limited to the CDR3, 48 bases, with the frame set at the first base. The junction shows trimming of 3 bases on V and 2 bases on J, plus 18 bases between the germline ends.

The source of this sequence is a woman between 25 and 40 years old with Graves' hyperthyroidism. Sequenced input: blood. The sequence is built from TRBV20-1 and TRBJ2-3, with no reliable assignment of the D segment. The CDR3 is CSARFLGSLVTDTQYF. The DNA sequence is given as TGCAGTGCTAGGTTCTTGGGCAGTCTGGTCACAGATACGCAGTATTTT.